The TCR beta chain described here comes from a study of cytomegalovirus exposure and HLA in healthy donors. General study results and limits: In an earlier analysis, about 87% or about 30%: the productive usage of most TCR beta V segments. Generally TCR sequences proved uncommon, though certain public TCRs appeared in numerous donors. A later analysis linked a missense variant in DCLRE1C to the trimming of TCR beta V and J genes.

Details on this clone: The antigen is undetermined.

The study ran its PCR with 60 Vbeta and 13 Jbeta primers. The table came from immunoSEQ multiplex PCR; TCRdb's copy has only in-frame clones and leaves some out. Here the sample spans 150,000 or so clones, approximately 84% being singletons. The TCR originated in a man aged 30 to 39 in good health and CMV-seropositive. Sample: PBMCs.

CDR3 nucleotide sequence: TGTGCCAGCAGCTCCCTCCATGGACAGGGGACGTCCTACGAGCAGTACTTC. Its protein is CASSSLHGQGTSYEQYF. V gene TRBV11-3 combines with J gene TRBJ2-5; 9 bases match TRBD1. The J call may be mistaken, given a closer DNA end match to TRBJ2-7. The CDR3 has 17 residues. Germline-derived CDR1 and CDR2 are SGHNT and YENEEA.